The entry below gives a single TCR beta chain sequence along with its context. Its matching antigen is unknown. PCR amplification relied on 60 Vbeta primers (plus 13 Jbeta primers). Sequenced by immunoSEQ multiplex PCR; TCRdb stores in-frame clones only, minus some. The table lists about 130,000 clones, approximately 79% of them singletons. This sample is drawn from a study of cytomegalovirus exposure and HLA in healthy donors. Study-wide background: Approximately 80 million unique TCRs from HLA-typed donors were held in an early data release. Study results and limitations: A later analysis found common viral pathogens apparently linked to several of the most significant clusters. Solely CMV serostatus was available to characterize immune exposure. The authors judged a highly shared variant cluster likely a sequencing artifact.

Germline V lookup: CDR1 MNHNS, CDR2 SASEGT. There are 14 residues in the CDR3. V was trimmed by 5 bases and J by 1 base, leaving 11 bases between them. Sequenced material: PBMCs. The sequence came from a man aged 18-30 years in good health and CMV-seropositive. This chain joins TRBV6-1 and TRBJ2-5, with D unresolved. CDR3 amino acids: CASSYLWPQETQYF. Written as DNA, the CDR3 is TGTGCCAGCAGTTATTTATGGCCCCAAGAGACCCAGTACTTC.